The sample holds a few counts of the clone carrying this TCR beta chain. Its target is not known. A mixed TRB-A/B primer pool amplified rearranged TRB by multiplex touch-down PCR. TCRdb processed the multiplex PCR reads anew with MiXCR; each CDR3 protein has one entry. The sample carries roughly 4,600 distinct CDR3 sequences, around 26% recorded once. The data stem from a study of T cell repertoires in aging, cancer and after chemotherapy. Notes on the study in general: Across the chemotherapy interval, each cancer cohort showed higher median generation probability, suggesting thymic rebound.

CDR3 length: 13 amino acids. Trimming took off 6 bases at V and 5 bases at J, with 13 bases between the two ends. Per germline, CDR1 LNHDA and CDR2 SQIVND (reference sequence). The template was genomic DNA from peripheral blood, not RNA. The chain has TRBV19 and TRBJ2-5; D possibly corresponds to TRBD1 (6 bases). This clonotype originated in a human donor with a blood cancer. The sample was blood. CDR3 amino acids: CASRPRGGETQYF. The CDR3 DNA reads as TGTGCCAGTAGACCCAGGGGCGGGGAGACCCAGTACTTC.